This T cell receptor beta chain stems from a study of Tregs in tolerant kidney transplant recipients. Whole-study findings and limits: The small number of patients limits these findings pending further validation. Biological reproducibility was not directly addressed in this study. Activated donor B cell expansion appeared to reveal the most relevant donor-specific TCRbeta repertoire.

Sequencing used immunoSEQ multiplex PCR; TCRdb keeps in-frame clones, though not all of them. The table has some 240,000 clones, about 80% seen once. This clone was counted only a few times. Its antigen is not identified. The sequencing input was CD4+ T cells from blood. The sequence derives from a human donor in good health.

CDR3 bases: TGTGCCAGCAGCTTACGGGGAGTGGATGAAAAACTGTTTTTT. Encoded protein: CASSLRGVDEKLFF. This rearrangement joins TRBV11-2 to TRBJ1-4, with no clear D. The CDR3 has 14 residues. CDR1 and CDR2 from the germline V gene are SGHAT and FQNNGV. V dropped 2 bases and J dropped 6 bases, with 10 bases sitting between them.